The clone carrying this TCR beta chain has just one count. The entry originates in a study of blood T cell repertoires in COVID-19. Study overall: COVID-19 samples, acute and convalescent, were from the United States, Italy and Spain. T cells, B-cell-depleted T cells, or PBMCs provided the cDNA or gDNA that served as material.

As processed by the authors: It was from reference gene primer amplification that nucleated cell counts were estimated. Measured with immunoSEQ multiplex PCR; TCRdb has only the in-frame clones, and not every one. The D gene and trimming were derived from the DNA, and the V and J assignments and clone size from that table. Of 230,000 or so clones in the sample, nearly 90% were seen once. The CDR3 is made up of 14 amino acids. Losses at the gene ends were 3 bases for V and 0 bases for J; bases not matched to a gene: 2. Germline-derived CDR1 and CDR2 are KGHSH and LQKENI. The chain carries TRBV18 and TRBJ2-7; 7 nucleotides line up with TRBD2. Input material: peripheral blood. This receptor was taken from a woman aged 55-69 years with COVID-19, enrolled during active disease. This CDR3 is CASSPRDYSYEQYF. CDR3 bases: TGTGCCAGCTCACCCCGGGACTACTCCTACGAGCAGTACTTC.